These 24 T cell receptor beta chains were sequenced from one sample in a study of diagnostic markers for celiac disease. TCRdb re-analyzed the reads; it lists each CDR3 protein once, without DNA. This repertoire includes approximately 3,500 distinct CDR3 sequences. Sequenced input: either unsorted cells or a sorted T cell fraction (not recorded which). The receptors derive from a human donor. This table probably holds off-target reads from a library built for another chain.

The chain combines TRBV18 with TRBJ2-7; TCRdb's D call, TRBD1, is unchecked because there is no DNA. Germline V gene sequence: CDR1 KGHSH, CDR2 LQKENI. The CDR3 is 14 amino acids. CDR3: CASSGAGNPYEQYF.

This CDR3 reads CASSLAGVAQPQHF. The chain links TRBV5-6 to TRBJ1-5; TCRdb's assignment of TRBD1 cannot be checked, as there is no DNA. Germline loops: CDR1 SGHDT, CDR2 YYEEEE. The CDR3 loop spans 14 amino acids. Full variable domain (remainder filled in from reference TRBV5-6 and TRBJ1-5): DAGVTQSPTHLIKTRGQQVTLRCSPKSGHDTVSWYQQALGQGPQFIFQYYEEEERQRGNFPDRFSGHQFPNYSSELNVNALLLGDSALYLCASSLAGVAQPQHFGDGTRLSIL.

The chain uses TRBV24-1 and TRBJ2-7. Germline loops: CDR1 KGHDR, CDR2 SFDVKD. The CDR3 runs 13 residues. CDR3: CATSVRGPYEQYF.

V is TRBV9 and J is TRBJ2-7; TCRdb selects TRBD1, and the lack of DNA leaves this call unchecked. The germline V gene encodes CDR1 SGDLS and CDR2 YYNGEE. CDR3 length: 18 amino acids. The CDR3 sequence is CASSVDPIDRAGGYEQYF.

J is TRBJ1-5 and V is TRBV20-1. Per germline, CDR1 DFQATT and CDR2 SNEGSKA (reference sequence). CDR3 length: 14 residues. CDR3: CSAREQIDNQPQHF.

According to its frequency, this clonotype is medium-sized. The chain has TRBV4-3 and TRBJ2-3; TCRdb's D call, TRBD1, is unchecked because there is no DNA. Germline lookup yields CDR1 LGHNA and CDR2 YSLEER. CDR3 length: 17 amino acids. The CDR3 here is CASSQYVTETGSDTQYF.

This rearrangement joins TRBV28 to TRBJ1-2. The CDR3 runs to 13 residues. Germline V gene lookup returns CDR1 MDHEN and CDR2 SYDVKM. The CDR3 region is CASSLATGYGYTF.

The V gene is TRBV7-2, the J gene TRBJ2-3. This CDR3 contains 13 residues. Germline CDR1 and CDR2: SGHTA and FQGNSA. The CDR3 sequence is CASSFQSPDTQYF.

This clonotype is identified as medium-sized from frequency. J is TRBJ2-1 and V is TRBV20-1. The germline V gene encodes CDR1 DFQATT and CDR2 SNEGSKA (reference sequence). The CDR3 runs to 15 residues. The chain's CDR3 is CSASGLTSAHNEQFF.

This chain uses TRBV5-1 with TRBJ1-4; absent DNA, TCRdb's TRBD1 call cannot be checked. Germline lookup yields CDR1 SGHRS and CDR2 YFSETQ. CDR3 length: 14 amino acids. CDR3 protein: CASSLWTGGEKLFF.

This chain connects TRBV27 to TRBJ2-7; TCRdb's D gene call, TRBD1, goes unchecked for lack of DNA. This CDR3 is 14 amino acids long. Per the germline V gene, CDR1 is MNHEY and CDR2 is SMNVEV (reference sequence). The CDR3 reads CASSLSRASYEQYF.

J is TRBJ2-7 and V is TRBV5-1; absent DNA, TCRdb's TRBD2 call cannot be checked. Germline V lookup: CDR1 SGHRS, CDR2 YFSETQ. The CDR3 contains 14 residues. This CDR3 is CASSRNPQAGEQYF. Combining the CDR3 with reference TRBV5-1 and TRBJ2-7 gives the whole variable domain KAGVTQTPRYLIKTRGQQVTLSCSPISGHRSVSWYQQTPGQGLQFLFEYFSETQRNKGNFPGRFSGRQFSNSRSEMNVSTLELGDSALYLCASSRNPQAGEQYFGPGTRLTVT.

This clonotype is identified as medium-sized from frequency. V is TRBV7-6 and J is TRBJ2-7; as DNA is missing, the TRBD1 call by TCRdb cannot be tested. This CDR3 is 15 amino acids long. Germline loops: CDR1 SGHVS, CDR2 FNYEAQ. The CDR3 protein is CASSLDGTGHYEQYF.

Judged by frequency, this clonotype is medium-sized. The gene calls are TRBV28 and TRBJ2-7; no DNA is available, so the TRBD2 call from TCRdb remains unchecked. The CDR3 is 14 residues long. Germline V lookup: CDR1 MDHEN, CDR2 SYDVKM. The CDR3: CASSLPGLAYEQYF.

V gene TRBV2 combines with J gene TRBJ1-2. This CDR3 contains 13 residues. Germline-derived CDR1 and CDR2 are SNHLY and FYNNEI. CDR3 sequence: CASSLGEVYGYTF.

The V and J genes are TRBV19 and TRBJ2-3; TCRdb's D call of TRBD1 is untestable without DNA. CDR1 and CDR2 (germline): LNHDA, SQIVND (reference sequence). The length of the CDR3 is 14 residues. CDR3 loop: CASSIQGSTDTQYF.

This chain uses TRBV7-3 with TRBJ1-1; the TCRdb D gene call, TRBD1, has no DNA to confirm it. Germline assignment: CDR1 SGHTA and CDR2 FQGTGA. CDR3 length: 14 residues. CDR3: CASSLDRVRTEAFF.

The chain is built from TRBV20-1 and TRBJ2-5; as DNA is missing, the TRBD2 call by TCRdb cannot be tested. The germline V gene encodes CDR1 DFQATT and CDR2 SNEGSKA (reference sequence). This CDR3 contains 13 residues. CDR3 residues: CSVPRRGQETQYF.

The genes are TRBV9 and TRBJ1-5; TCRdb names TRBD1, which stays unverified in the absence of DNA. CDR1 is SGDLS and CDR2 is YYNGEE in the germline V gene. CDR3 length equals 15 residues. The CDR3 spells CASSPGTGTHQPQHF. The full variable domain, its missing parts supplied by reference TRBV9 and TRBJ1-5, is DSGVTQTPKHLITATGQRVTLRCSPRSGDLSVYWYQQSLDQGLQFLIQYYNGEERAKGNILERFSAQQFPDLHSELNLSSLELGDSALYFCASSPGTGTHQPQHFGDGTRLSIL.

The chain recombines TRBV23-1 with TRBJ2-7; TCRdb indicates TRBD1, and absent DNA this call remains unverified. TRBV23-1 is filed as an ORF, its function uncertain. This CDR3 has 15 residues. The CDR3 sequence: CASTQGYDGSYEQYF.

The chain recombines TRBV20-1 with TRBJ1-1; checking the TCRdb D call of TRBD1 is not possible without DNA. This CDR3 region has 13 residues. Germline-derived CDR1 and CDR2 are DFQATT and SNEGSKA (reference sequence). This CDR3 is CSARAGGATEAFF.

The chain has TRBV5-5 and TRBJ1-3; TCRdb's D call, TRBD1, is unchecked because there is no DNA. CDR1 SGHKS and CDR2 YYEKEE come from the germline V gene (reference sequence). The CDR3 length is 14 residues. CDR3 region: CASSGQHSGNTIYF.

The chain is built from TRBV9 and TRBJ2-5; the TRBD1 assignment by TCRdb is unverifiable without DNA. Germline V CDR1 and CDR2: SGDLS, YYNGEE. The CDR3 is 17 amino acids. The chain's CDR3 is CASSVGVVAGAQETQYF. Full variable domain (outside the CDR3, taken from reference TRBV9 and TRBJ2-5): DSGVTQTPKHLITATGQRVTLRCSPRSGDLSVYWYQQSLDQGLQFLIQYYNGEERAKGNILERFSAQQFPDLHSELNLSSLELGDSALYFCASSVGVVAGAQETQYFGPGTRLLVL.

Its frequency marks this clonotype as medium-sized. The J gene is TRBJ2-1, the V gene TRBV7-3. CDR1 and CDR2 from the germline V gene are SGHTA and FQGTGA. The CDR3 runs to 15 residues. The CDR3 sequence: CASSSSVSSYNEQFF.